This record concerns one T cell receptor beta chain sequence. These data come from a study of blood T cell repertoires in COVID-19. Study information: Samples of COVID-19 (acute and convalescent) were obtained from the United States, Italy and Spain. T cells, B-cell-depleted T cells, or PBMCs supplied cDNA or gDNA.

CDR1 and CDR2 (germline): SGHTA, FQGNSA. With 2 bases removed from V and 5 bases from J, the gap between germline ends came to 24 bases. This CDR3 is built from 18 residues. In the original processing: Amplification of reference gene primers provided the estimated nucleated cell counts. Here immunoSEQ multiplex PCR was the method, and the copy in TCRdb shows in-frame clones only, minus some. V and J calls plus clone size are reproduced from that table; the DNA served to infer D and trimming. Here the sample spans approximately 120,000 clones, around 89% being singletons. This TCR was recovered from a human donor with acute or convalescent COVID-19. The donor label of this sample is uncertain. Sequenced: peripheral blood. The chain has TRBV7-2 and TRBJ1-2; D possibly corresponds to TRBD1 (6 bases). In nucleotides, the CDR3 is TGTGCCAGCAGCTTAAGGGCGGGCAGGGAGTTAGGGGGTTATGGCTACACCTTC. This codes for CASSLRAGRELGGYGYTF.